This T cell receptor beta chain stems from a study of blood T cell repertoires in COVID-19 (TCRdb year 2020). Background for the entire study: Samples covering the acute and convalescent phases of COVID-19 were provided by collaborators in the United States, Italy and Spain. The samples were drawn from two sources: the first 160 participants of the ongoing ImmuneRACE study, and approximately 1,300 subjects contributed by 6 global collaborators. The repertoires were released in a freely available public database intended as a resource for research on the immune response to SARS-CoV-2. Subjects who had been exposed to COVID-19, were actively infected with it, or had recovered from it provided the deeply sampled blood TCRbeta repertoires that made up the dataset. The prospective study material was composed of cDNA or gDNA derived from T cells, B-cell-depleted T cells, or PBMCs. The sample metadata nearly always contained a de-identified subject ID, COVID-19 status, age in years and sex. Where available, HLA class I and class II types were taken from metadata supplied by the sample provider and were not determined by assay-based typing. General conclusions and limits of the study: Clinical and demographic metadata were provided uncurated, with the amount varying by source and participant.

This clone was recorded only once. This receptor's antigen is unknown. No much larger clonotype is one base removed from it; base qualities were not supplied. The immunoSEQ Assay, a bias-controlled multiplex PCR, was used to amplify TCRbeta CDR3 regions from genomic DNA. On the authors' methods: Nucleated cell counts per sample were estimated from amplification of reference gene primers within the assay. To quantify the absolute abundance of each unique TCRbeta CDR3 rearrangement, sequence reads were collapsed and filtered. For each sample, productive Simpson clonality was calculated by taking the square root of Simpson's diversity index across productive rearrangements. Sourced from immuneACCESS, this table was stored by TCRdb with only in-frame sequences that have V and J called. A share of the clones is absent; for the studies checked, an unresolved V gene accounts for under half, and the remainder has no known explanation. V, J and clone size were drawn from that table, and D and trimming were deduced from the DNA. Present in this sample are about 270,000 clones, roughly 85% of which were seen just once. The ten largest clonotypes hold around 10% of the sample.

Samples from volunteer blood donors who had recovered from COVID-19 were contributed by a second Seattle source. The collaborating institutions used their own protocols to collect whole blood in K2EDTA tubes. Collaborator samples were shipped for TCRbeta analysis as frozen whole blood, isolated PBMCs, or DNA extracted from either sample type. Per the germline V gene (reference sequence), LNHDA is the CDR1 and SQIVND is the CDR2. V and J are trimmed by 3 bases and 6 bases, and the gene matches miss 6 bases of the junction. The CDR3 starts with the cysteine, ends with the phenylalanine, and has 14 residues. The retained sequence is limited to the CDR3, 42 bases, with the frame set at the first base.

Sequencing was done on a sample of peripheral blood. The TCR comes from a woman aged 50 to 65 who had recovered from COVID-19. The sequence links TRBV19 to TRBJ2-7; TRBD1 lines up with 9 middle nucleotides. CDR3 protein: CASSITGGFGEQYF. The nucleotides read TGTGCCAGTAGTATCACAGGGGGCTTTGGCGAGCAGTACTTC.